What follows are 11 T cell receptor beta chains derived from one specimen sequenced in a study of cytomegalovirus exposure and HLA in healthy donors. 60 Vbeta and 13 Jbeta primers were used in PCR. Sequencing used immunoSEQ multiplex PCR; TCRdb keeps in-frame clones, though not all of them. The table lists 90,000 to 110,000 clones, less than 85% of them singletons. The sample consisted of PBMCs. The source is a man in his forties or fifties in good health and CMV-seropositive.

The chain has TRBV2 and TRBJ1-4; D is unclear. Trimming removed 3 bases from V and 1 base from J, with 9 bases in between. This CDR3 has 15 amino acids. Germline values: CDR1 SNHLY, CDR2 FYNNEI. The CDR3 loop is CASSESGVTNEKLFF. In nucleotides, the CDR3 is TGTGCCAGCAGTGAGTCGGGTGTAACTAATGAAAAACTGTTTTTT.

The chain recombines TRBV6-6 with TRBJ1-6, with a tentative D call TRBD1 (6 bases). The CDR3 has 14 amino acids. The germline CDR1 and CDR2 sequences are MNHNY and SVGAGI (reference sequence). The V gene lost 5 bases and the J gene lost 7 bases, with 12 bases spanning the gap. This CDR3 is CASSTQGRNSPLHF. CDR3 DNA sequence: TGTGCCAGCAGTACCCAGGGGCGAAATTCACCCCTCCACTTT.

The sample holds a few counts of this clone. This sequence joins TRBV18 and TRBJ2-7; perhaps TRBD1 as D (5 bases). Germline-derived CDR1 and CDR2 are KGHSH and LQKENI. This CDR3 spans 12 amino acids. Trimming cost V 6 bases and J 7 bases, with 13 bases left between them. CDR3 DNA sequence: TGTGCCAGCTCCTTCAACGCAGGGGAGCAGTACTTC. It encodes CASSFNAGEQYF. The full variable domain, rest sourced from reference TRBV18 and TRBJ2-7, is NAGVMQNPRHLVRRRGQEARLRCSPMKGHSHVYWYRQLPEEGLKFMVYLQKENIIDESGMPKERFSAEFPKEGPSILRIQQVVRGDSAAYFCASSFNAGEQYFGPGTRLTVT.

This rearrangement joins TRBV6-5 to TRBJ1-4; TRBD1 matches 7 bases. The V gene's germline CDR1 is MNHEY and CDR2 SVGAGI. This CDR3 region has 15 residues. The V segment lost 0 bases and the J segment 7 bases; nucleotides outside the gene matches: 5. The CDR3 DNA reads TGTGCCAGCAGTTACTCGACAGGGAGCGGTGAAAAACTGTTTTTT. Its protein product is CASSYSTGSGEKLFF.

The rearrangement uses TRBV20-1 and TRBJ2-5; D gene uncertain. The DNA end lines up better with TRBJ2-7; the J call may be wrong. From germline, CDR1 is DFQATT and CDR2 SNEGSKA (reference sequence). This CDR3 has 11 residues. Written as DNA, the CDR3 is TGCAGCGCCGATTTAACCTACGAGCAGTACTTC. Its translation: CSADLTYEQYF.

CDR3 sequence (DNA): TGTGCCAGCAACCGCTGGGCGGGAGTTAGGGATGAGCAGTTCTTC. Translated, it gives CASNRWAGVRDEQFF. V gene TRBV7-2 combines with J gene TRBJ2-1; 7 nucleotides line up with TRBD2. The J segment lost 8 bases and the V segment lost 7 bases, leaving 14 bases of the junction unmatched. Germline V gene lookup returns CDR1 SGHTA and CDR2 FQGNSA. This CDR3 region has 15 residues.

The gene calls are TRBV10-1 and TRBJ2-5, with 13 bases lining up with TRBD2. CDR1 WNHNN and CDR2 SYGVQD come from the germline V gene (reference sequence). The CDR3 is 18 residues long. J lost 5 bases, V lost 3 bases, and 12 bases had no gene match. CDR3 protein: CASSDGLAGERGRETQYF. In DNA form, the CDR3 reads TGCGCCAGCAGTGATGGACTAGCGGGAGAGAGGGGAAGGGAGACCCAGTACTTC.

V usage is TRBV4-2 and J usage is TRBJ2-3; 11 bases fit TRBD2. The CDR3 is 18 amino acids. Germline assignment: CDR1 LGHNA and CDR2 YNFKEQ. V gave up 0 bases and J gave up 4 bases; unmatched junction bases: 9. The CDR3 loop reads CASSQEKSGSGGADTQYF. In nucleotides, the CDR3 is TGTGCCAGCAGCCAAGAAAAGTCGGGTAGCGGGGGGGCAGATACGCAGTATTTT.

The CDR3 loop reads CASSSTAGTDTQYF. The CDR3, as DNA: TGTGCCAGCAGCTCGACAGCCGGCACAGATACGCAGTATTTT. The chain has TRBV7-3 and TRBJ2-3; maybe TRBD1 (5 bases). Trimming took 4 bases from V and 1 from J, leaving 9 bases between them. Germline CDR1 reads SGHTA; CDR2 reads FQGTGA. The CDR3 spans 14 residues.

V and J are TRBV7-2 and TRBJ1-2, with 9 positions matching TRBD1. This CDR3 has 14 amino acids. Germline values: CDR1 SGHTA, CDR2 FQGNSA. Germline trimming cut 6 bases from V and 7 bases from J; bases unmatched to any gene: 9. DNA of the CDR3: TGTGCCAGCAGATACCGGGACAGGGTATTTGGCTACACCTTC. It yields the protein CASRYRDRVFGYTF.

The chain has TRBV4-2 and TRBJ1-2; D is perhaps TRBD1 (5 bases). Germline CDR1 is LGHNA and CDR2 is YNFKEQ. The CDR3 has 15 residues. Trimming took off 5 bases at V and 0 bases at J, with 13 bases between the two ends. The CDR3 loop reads CASSLRQTANYGYTF. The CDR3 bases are TGTGCCAGCAGCTTAAGACAGACTGCTAACTATGGCTACACCTTC.